The 9 T cell receptor beta chains reported below all come from one sample, sequenced in a study of blood T cells in healthy people across ages (dated by TCRdb to 2014 to 2015). The library was built by means of 5' RACE. TCRdb lists the instrument as Illumina HiSeq 2500. A second PCR of about 6 to 11 cycles was performed with a sample-barcoded 5' primer and a J-beta primer mix. TCRdb's own reprocessing of the public reads used fastp at Q25 and MiXCR and kept productive beta chains. Rows with a matching CDR3 protein are joined into one entry that keeps the most common DNA and genes. The sample profile shows hundreds of thousands of distinct CDR3 sequences; 49% of them were found once. Roughly 30% of the sample rests with the top ten. Material: blood. The origin of the receptors is a woman aged 60-75 years in good health.

This clonotype came up once. The chain carries TRBV29-1 and TRBJ2-1, with 8 nucleotides matching TRBD2. V trimming: 6 bases; J trimming: 6 bases; junction bases outside the gene matches: 7. The CDR3 has 13 residues. The V gene's germline CDR1 is SQVTM and CDR2 ANQGSEA. This CDR3 reads CSVGGLGSNEQFF. The CDR3 DNA reads as TGCAGCGTGGGGGGACTAGGCTCCAATGAGCAGTTCTTC.

The chain has TRBV29-1 and TRBJ1-2; possible D gene TRBD1, 6 bases. The V gene lost 4 bases and the J gene lost 7 bases, with 13 bases spanning the gap. Germline values: CDR1 SQVTM, CDR2 ANQGSEA. CDR3 size: 12 residues. CDR3 bases: TGCAGCGTTGGAAGACAGGCGGGTGGCTACACCTTC. Translation: CSVGRQAGGYTF. Drawing the rest from reference TRBV29-1 and TRBJ1-2, the complete variable domain is SAVISQKPSRDICQRGTSLTIQCQVDSQVTMMFWYRQQPGQSLTLIATANQGSEATYESGFVIDKFPISRPNLTFSTLTVSNMSPEDSSIYLCSVGRQAGGYTFGSGTRLTVV.

This clonotype turned up a few times. This sequence joins TRBV7-2 and TRBJ2-5; D possibly matches TRBD1 or TRBD2 (6 bases each). The germline V gene encodes CDR1 SGHTA and CDR2 FQGNSA. Trimming pared 5 bases from V and 1 base from J, leaving 14 bases between. The CDR3 extends over 15 amino acids. The chain's CDR3 is CASSKIQGLQETQYF. The CDR3 bases are TGTGCCAGCAGCAAGATACAGGGACTCCAAGAGACCCAGTACTTC.

This clonotype was recorded many times. The J gene is TRBJ2-3, the V gene TRBV5-1; tentative D call: TRBD1 (6 bases). The germline gives CDR1 SGHRS, CDR2 YFSETQ. V shed 3 bases and J shed 5 bases, with 13 bases lying between them. The CDR3 extends over 14 amino acids. CDR3 sequence (DNA): TGCGCCAGCAGCTCACAGGGAGCCGGAGATACGCAGTATTTT. Translation: CASSSQGAGDTQYF.

This clonotype was picked up a small number of times. The J gene is TRBJ2-1, the V gene TRBV12-3 or TRBV12-4, with 8 bases matching TRBD2. V gave up 0 bases and J gave up 10 bases; unmatched junction bases: 2. The CDR3 runs 13 residues. CDR3 bases: TGTGCCAGCAGTTTAGCGGGACTAGTCGAGCAGTTCTTC. Its translation is CASSLAGLVEQFF.

The rearrangement joins TRBV4-2 to TRBJ2-5; 7 bases agree with TRBD1. After removal of 5 bases from V and 11 bases from J, the junction contained 17 bases not matched to a gene. The CDR3 has 15 amino acids. The germline CDR1 and CDR2 sequences are LGHNA and YNFKEQ. The CDR3 coding sequence is TGTGCCAGCAGCTTGGATAGGGGGCGCGACTACAAGCAGTACTTC. Protein product: CASSLDRGRDYKQYF.

This clonotype was seen only a few times. This chain joins TRBV25-1 and TRBJ2-7; 15 bases match TRBD2. The CDR3 is 18 amino acids. The germline V gene encodes CDR1 MGHDK and CDR2 SYGVNS. Losses at the gene ends were 3 bases for V and 4 bases for J; bases not matched to a gene: 10. The CDR3 coding sequence is TGTGCCAGCAGTGACTCTGGACTAGCGGGAGGGCGAGCGTACGAGCAGTACTTC. Translating it yields CASSDSGLAGGRAYEQYF.

DNA for the CDR3: TGCAGTGCTAGAGATTCCGGGGGGAGGCAGCCCCAGCATTTT. This translates into CSARDSGGRQPQHF. The rearrangement uses TRBV20-1 and TRBJ1-5; a weak D match, TRBD1 (5 bases). Trimming took 0 bases from V and 7 from J, leaving 13 bases between them. The germline V gene encodes CDR1 DFQATT and CDR2 SNEGSKA (reference sequence). The CDR3 extends over 14 amino acids.

A few counts support this clonotype. V gene TRBV4-2 combines with J gene TRBJ2-7; TRBD2 aligns across 9 bases. The V gene end was trimmed by 2 bases and the J gene end by 2 bases; junction bases not matched to a gene: 10. CDR3 length: 17 amino acids. CDR1 is LGHNA and CDR2 is YNFKEQ in the germline V gene. CDR3 DNA sequence: TGTGCCAGCAGCCAAACCACGTCGACTAGCGGAGCCTACGAGCAGTACTTC. Translated: CASSQTTSTSGAYEQYF.